The rows below give T cell receptor beta chains drawn from one sample of a study of CD8 T cells in Susac syndrome. TCRdb reprocessed the immunoSEQ multiplex PCR reads via MiXCR and lists one record per CDR3 protein. The profile covers some 170,000 distinct CDR3 sequences, with about 95% appearing a single time and 0.08% to 0.11% taken by the ten largest. The sample taken for sequencing was CD4+ T cells from PBMCs. Receptors originate from a human donor in good health. The CDR3 runs from the conserved cysteine through the conserved F or W. The D gene is left open where the match is weak. Where a row states a size, it is once, few, many or the class of an expanded clone; other rows omit it.

clone_size j_call v_call d_call cdr3_length cdr3_aa cdr3_nt
- TRBJ2-3 TRBV7-2 - 14 CASSLGTEADTQYF TGTGCCAGCAGCTTAGGGACAGAAGCCGACACGCAGTATTTT
- TRBJ1-5 TRBV27 TRBD1 15 CASRQGWASNQPQHF TGTGCCAGCAGACAGGGGTGGGCGAGCAATCAGCCCCAGCATTTT
- TRBJ2-3 TRBV7-9 TRBD2 16 CASSFHSGRGPDTQYF TGTGCCAGCAGCTTCCATAGCGGGAGGGGCCCAGATACGCAGTATTTT
- TRBJ2-7 TRBV3-1 - 13 CASSQVGDYEQYF TGTGCCAGCAGCCAAGTGGGAGACTACGAGCAGTACTTC
- TRBJ2-1 TRBV11-2 - 14 CASSSRAGTNEQFF TGTGCCAGCAGCTCCAGGGCCGGGACTAATGAGCAGTTCTTC
- TRBJ2-1 TRBV4-3 - 16 CASSQGGVSSYNEQFF TGCGCCAGCAGCCAAGGAGGGGTCAGCTCCTACAATGAGCAGTTCTTC
- TRBJ2-1 TRBV6-2/TRBV6-3 - 15 CASAAQDWAPNEQFF TGTGCCAGCGCAGCCCAGGACTGGGCCCCCAATGAGCAGTTCTTC
- TRBJ2-1 TRBV4-3 - 13 CASSHLAPGEQFF TGCGCCAGCAGCCACTTAGCCCCGGGCGAGCAGTTCTTC
once TRBJ2-1 TRBV15 - 11 CATSRDNEQFF TGTGCCACCAGCAGAGACAATGAGCAGTTCTTC
once TRBJ2-4 TRBV3-1 - 15 CASSQDRGRGGIQYF TGTGCCAGCAGCCAAGATAGAGGGAGAGGCGGCATTCAGTACTTC
- TRBJ1-2 TRBV6-2/TRBV6-3 TRBD1 12 CASSKHRGGYTF TGTGCCAGCAGTAAACACAGGGGTGGCTACACCTTC
- TRBJ2-6 TRBV28 - 16 CATANPYRSGANVLTF TGTGCGACAGCGAACCCTTACCGCTCTGGGGCCAACGTCCTGACTTTC
- TRBJ1-1 TRBV28 - 14 CASSLLKGNTEAFF TGTGCCAGCAGTTTATTAAAGGGGAACACTGAAGCTTTCTTT
- TRBJ2-6 TRBV20-1 - 15 CSAASTVFGANVLTF TGCAGTGCTGCGTCAACAGTGTTTGGGGCCAACGTCCTGACTTTC
- TRBJ2-5 TRBV6-5 - 14 CASSSRGSAETQYF TGTGCCAGCAGTTCTCGTGGGTCGGCGGAGACCCAGTACTTC
few TRBJ2-1 TRBV28 - 12 CASSPLGDEQFF TGTGCCAGCAGCCCCCTTGGTGATGAGCAGTTCTTC
once TRBJ2-1 TRBV18 - 13 CASSPDSDGEQFF TGTGCCAGCTCACCAGACTCAGACGGTGAGCAGTTCTTC
- TRBJ1-5 TRBV12-3/TRBV12-4 - 14 CASSFGHSNQPQHF TGTGCCAGCAGTTTTGGGCATAGCAATCAGCCCCAGCATTTT
- TRBJ2-4 TRBV29-1 - 13 CSVAGLAKNIQYF TGCAGCGTTGCGGGCCTAGCCAAAAACATTCAGTACTTC
- TRBJ2-3 TRBV2 - 13 CASSVVRADTQYF TGTGCCAGCAGCGTTGTCAGGGCCGATACGCAGTATTTT
- TRBJ2-7 TRBV3-1 - 11 CASSQGVLQYF TGTGCCAGCAGCCAAGGAGTTCTCCAGTACTTC
few TRBJ1-1 TRBV11-2 - 12 CASSLSDTEAFF TGTGCCAGCAGCTTATCTGACACTGAAGCTTTCTTT
- TRBJ1-4 TRBV2 TRBD1 15 CASSRSGGHNEKLFF TGTGCCAGCAGTCGTTCAGGGGGCCATAATGAAAAACTGTTTTTT
once TRBJ1-3 TRBV27 TRBD1 17 CASSLSPGQASGNTIYF TGTGCCAGCAGTTTATCGCCTGGACAGGCCTCTGGAAACACCATATATTTT
- TRBJ2-3 TRBV9 TRBD2 16 CASSVGTSGSTDTQYF TGTGCCAGCAGCGTTGGGACTAGCGGGAGCACAGATACGCAGTATTTT